The clone carrying this TCR beta chain has more than one count but fewer than ten. Its antigen is not known. The germline gene is not matched at one end of the junction; a read error may be the cause. PBMCs numbering at least 6.5 million were isolated per sample. Total RNA was isolated from each sample in quantities of at least 6 micrograms. The data derive from a study of blood T cells in healthy people across ages. Sample-barcoded 5' priming and a J-beta primer mix drove a second PCR of roughly 6 to 12 cycles. Each cDNA molecule, via a template-switch adaptor with 12 random nucleotides, was tagged. TCRdb reprocessed the 5' RACE reads with MiXCR, giving one entry per CDR3 protein. The sample yields 700,000 or so distinct CDR3 sequences, over 20% seen once. Whole-study results and caveats: A greater number of naive CD4+ cells and higher diversity distinguished long-lived donors from aged donors.

The germline CDR1 and CDR2 sequences are LGHNA and YSLEER. The length of the CDR3 is 15 residues. This clonotype originated in an older man in good health. The material sequenced was blood. The chain links TRBV4-3 to TRBJ2-3; the match to TRBD1 covers 9 bases. Here the CDR3 DNA reads TGCGCCAGCGGCCAAACAGGGGGCGGGTCGGATACGCAGTATTTT. It is translated as CASGQTGGGSDTQYF.